The rows below give T cell receptor beta chains drawn from one sample of a study of beta chain features in type 1 diabetes. Using immunoSEQ multiplex PCR, the repertoire was profiled, and TCRdb retains in-frame clones only, with some absent. Seen here are 300,000 to 350,000 clones, around 9.7% observed once, and the top ten hold 1%. Sequencing was carried out using central memory CD4+ T cells from blood. The receptors were sampled from a man aged 25 to 40 with type 1 diabetes. The CDR3 runs from the conserved cysteine through the conserved F or W. A D gene is named only where the DNA matches it firmly. Clone size appears in some rows only: once, few, many, or a class for an expanded clone.

j_call | cdr3_length | v_call | d_call | clone_size | cdr3_aa | cdr3_nt
TRBJ1-6 | 14 | TRBV29-1 | . | . | CSVTGPSRDSPLHF | TGCAGCGTCACAGGTCCCTCAAGGGATTCACCCCTCCACTTT
TRBJ1-3 | 14 | TRBV5-1 | . | . | CASSLSAGRDTIYF | TGCGCCAGCAGCTTGTCTGCAGGCCGGGACACCATATATTTT
TRBJ2-1 | 13 | TRBV2 | . | . | CASSETYLLEQFF | TGTGCCAGCAGTGAAACCTACTTACTTGAGCAGTTCTTC
TRBJ2-3 | 16 | TRBV7-9 | TRBD2 | few | CASSFVLAGASDTQYF | TGTGCCAGCAGCTTCGTACTAGCGGGGGCCTCAGATACGCAGTATTTT
TRBJ1-6 | 16 | TRBV18 | . | . | CASSPQRGFYNSPLHF | TGTGCCAGCTCACCACAAAGAGGGTTCTATAATTCACCCCTCCACTTT
TRBJ1-6 | 16 | TRBV28 | . | . | CASSLVKGRIASPLHF | TGTGCCAGCAGTTTGGTCAAGGGGCGAATTGCTTCACCCCTCCACTTT
TRBJ1-3 | 15 | TRBV9 | . | few | CASSVGGAGENTIYF | TGTGCCAGCAGCGTAGGAGGGGCGGGTGAAAACACCATATATTTT
TRBJ1-1 | 13 | TRBV11-2 | . | . | CASSLPRPTEAFF | TGTGCCAGCAGCCTACCACGTCCCACTGAAGCTTTCTTT
TRBJ2-1 | 15 | TRBV9 | TRBD2 | few | CASSVSGGDYNEQFF | TGTGCCAGCAGCGTAAGCGGGGGGGACTACAATGAGCAGTTCTTC
TRBJ1-6 | 14 | TRBV28 | . | . | CASSFQGRNSPLHF | TGTGCCAGCAGTTTCCAGGGTCGTAATTCACCCCTCCACTTT
TRBJ2-7 | 11 | TRBV20-1 | . | . | CSADPGREQYF | TGCAGTGCCGACCCAGGGCGCGAGCAGTACTTC
TRBJ2-2 | 16 | TRBV9 | . | . | CASSVAGGQQTGELFF | TGTGCCAGCAGCGTTGCCGGGGGCCAACAAACCGGGGAGCTGTTTTTT
TRBJ1-1 | 13 | TRBV7-9 | . | few | CASSLAQDFEAFF | TGTGCCAGCAGCTTAGCGCAAGATTTTGAAGCTTTCTTT
TRBJ1-6 | 14 | TRBV5-1 | . | . | CASTEQVSGSPLHF | TGCGCCAGCACCGAACAGGTTTCTGGTTCACCCCTCCACTTT
TRBJ2-2 | 16 | TRBV5-1 | TRBD2 | once | CASSFLAGSNTGELFF | TGCGCCAGCAGCTTTCTAGCGGGGTCGAACACCGGGGAGCTGTTTTTT
TRBJ2-7 | 14 | TRBV18 | TRBD1 | few | CASSPPSGGYEQYF | TGTGCCAGCTCACCACCCTCAGGGGGCTACGAGCAGTACTTC
TRBJ2-5 | 16 | TRBV7-9 | TRBD2 | few | CASSYRPGLAEETQYF | TGTGCCAGCAGCTATCGTCCGGGACTAGCGGAAGAGACCCAGTACTTC
TRBJ1-1 | 13 | TRBV25-1 | . | . | CASSLGGTTEAFF | TGTGCCAGCAGCCTTGGAGGGACCACTGAAGCTTTCTTT
TRBJ2-7 | 14 | TRBV7-9 | . | few | CASSLSFSGSEQYF | TGTGCCAGCAGCTTAAGTTTCTCAGGGAGCGAGCAGTACTTC